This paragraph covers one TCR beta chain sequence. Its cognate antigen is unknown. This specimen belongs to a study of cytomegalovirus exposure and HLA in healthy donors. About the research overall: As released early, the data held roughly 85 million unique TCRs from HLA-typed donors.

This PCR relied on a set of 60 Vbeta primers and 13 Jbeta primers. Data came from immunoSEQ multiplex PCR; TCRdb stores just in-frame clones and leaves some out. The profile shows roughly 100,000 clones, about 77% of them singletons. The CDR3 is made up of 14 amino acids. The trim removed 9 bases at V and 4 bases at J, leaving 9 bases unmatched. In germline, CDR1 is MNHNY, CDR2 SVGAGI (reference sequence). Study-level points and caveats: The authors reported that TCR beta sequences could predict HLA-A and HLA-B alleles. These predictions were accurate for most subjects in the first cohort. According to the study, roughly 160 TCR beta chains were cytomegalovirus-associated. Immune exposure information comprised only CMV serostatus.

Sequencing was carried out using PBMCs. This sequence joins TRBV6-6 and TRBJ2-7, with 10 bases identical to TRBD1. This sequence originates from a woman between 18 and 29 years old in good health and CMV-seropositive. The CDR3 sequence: CASRTPGQGYEQYF. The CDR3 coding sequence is TGTGCCAGTCGTACTCCGGGACAGGGGTACGAGCAGTACTTC.